This passage covers 17 T cell receptor beta chains from one sample sequenced in a study of chemoradiotherapy in HPV16-positive cancers. Sequencing used immunoSEQ multiplex PCR; TCRdb keeps in-frame clones, though not all of them. The data contain tens of thousands of clones, 90% to 95% of them seen just once; the ten biggest clones take up roughly a fifth. The sequencing used blood, collected from a patient who underwent chemoradiotherapy. Every receptor here comes from a human donor with HPV-associated anogenital cancer.

This chain uses TRBV28 with TRBJ1-4, with D tentatively TRBD1 (5 bases). The CDR3 is made up of 14 amino acids. Trimming shortened V by 2 bases and J by 3 bases, and 7 bases separated the two germline ends. Germline lookup yields CDR1 MDHEN and CDR2 SYDVKM. The CDR3: CASSLGGANEKLFF. The CDR3 DNA reads as TGTGCCAGCAGTTTAGGAGGGGCTAATGAAAAACTGTTTTTT.

This rearrangement joins TRBV7-8 to TRBJ1-5; perhaps TRBD1 as D (6 bases). In germline, CDR1 is SGHVS, CDR2 FQNEAQ. The CDR3 length is 18 residues. With 4 bases removed from V and 3 bases from J, the gap between germline ends came to 22 bases. CDR3 amino acids: CASSSSLTGGGSNQPQHF. CDR3 bases: TGTGCCAGCAGCTCCTCTCTGACAGGCGGAGGCTCCAATCAGCCCCAGCATTTT.

The chain has TRBV6-1 and TRBJ1-2; 8 bases agree with TRBD1. Germline V CDR1 and CDR2: MNHNS, SASEGT. V was pared by 4 bases and J by 4 bases, with 8 bases of the junction left unmatched. This CDR3 spans 15 amino acids. CDR3 nucleotides: TGTGCCAGCAGTGTTCAGGGGGCCTGGAGCTATGGCTACACCTTC. This translates into CASSVQGAWSYGYTF.

The genes are TRBV9 and TRBJ2-5; possible D gene TRBD1, 6 bases. Germline V gives CDR1 SGDLS, CDR2 YYNGEE. CDR3 length: 14 residues. The germline V and J ends were trimmed by 0 bases and 5 bases, with 11 bases remaining between them. The CDR3 nucleotides are TGTGCCAGCAGCGTAGTAGGGGGTTCGGAGACCCAGTACTTC. Its protein is CASSVVGGSETQYF.

This clone appeared once. This chain links TRBV11-3 with TRBJ2-6, with D possibly called TRBD1 or TRBD2 (5 bases each). Germline V gene lookup returns CDR1 SGHNT and CDR2 YENEEA. The CDR3 runs to 17 residues. Trimming took 4 bases from V and 0 from J, leaving 13 bases between them. In nucleotides, the CDR3 is TGTGCCAGCAGCTCCCGGGACGGGAACTCTGGGGCCAACGTCCTGACTTTC. This translates into CASSSRDGNSGANVLTF.

The chain combines TRBV7-9 with TRBJ1-1; 7 positions agree with TRBD1. Germline V CDR1 and CDR2: SEHNR, FQNEAQ (reference sequence). V was pared by 3 bases and J by 1 base, with 5 bases of the junction left unmatched. This CDR3 spans 15 amino acids. The CDR3 loop reads CASSFSDRPNTEAFF. The DNA of the CDR3 is TGTGCCAGCAGCTTCTCGGACAGGCCGAACACTGAAGCTTTCTTT.

This clone was recorded only once. The rearrangement links TRBV4-2 to TRBJ2-5, with D perhaps matching TRBD1 or TRBD2 (6 bases each). Looked up from germline, CDR1 is LGHNA and CDR2 is YNFKEQ. The CDR3 contains 15 residues. V lost 0 bases to trimming and J lost 1 base, with 9 bases between them. In nucleotides, the CDR3 is TGTGCCAGCAGCCAAGAGGGGGGCGCCCAAGAGACCCAGTACTTC. This translates into CASSQEGGAQETQYF.

This clone was recorded a few times. The chain couples TRBV5-4 to TRBJ2-5; TRBD2 is a possible D gene (7 bases). Germline loops: CDR1 SGHNT, CDR2 YYREEE (reference sequence). This CDR3 is built from 15 residues. Trimming pared 10 bases from V and 0 bases from J, leaving 19 bases between. CDR3 sequence: CAGEGDTKYQETQYF. The CDR3 nucleotides are TGTGCCGGGGAGGGGGACACCAAGTACCAAGAGACCCAGTACTTC.

V is TRBV7-8 and J is TRBJ2-2; possibly TRBD2 for D (5 bases). V was clipped by 1 base and J by 4 bases, with 10 bases between them. Germline-derived CDR1 and CDR2 are SGHVS and FQNEAQ. The CDR3 spans 15 residues. The DNA for the CDR3 is TGTGCCAGCAGCTTAGGTACTAGGCCCACCGGGGAGCTGTTTTTT. This encodes CASSLGTRPTGELFF.

V and J are TRBV6-1 and TRBJ2-4; unclear D gene. In germline, CDR1 is MNHNS, CDR2 SASEGT. V lost 2 bases to trimming and J lost 1 base, with 6 bases between them. The CDR3 is 14 amino acids. The CDR3 sequence is CASSESLAKNIQYF. DNA for the CDR3: TGTGCCAGCAGTGAATCCCTCGCCAAAAACATTCAGTACTTC.

The chain employs TRBV10-3 and TRBJ1-3; D is ambiguous. The CDR3 loop spans 14 amino acids. Looked up from germline, CDR1 is ENHRY and CDR2 is SYGVKD. The V end lost 4 bases, the J end lost 4 bases, and 11 bases lay between the germline ends. The CDR3 DNA follows: TGTGCCATCAGTGCGGAGACGCAGGGAAACACCATATATTTT. This gives the protein CAISAETQGNTIYF.

As DNA, the CDR3 is TGCGCCAGCAGCTTTCGGACAGGGCCCGGGGAGCTGTTTTTT. This translates into CASSFRTGPGELFF. This sequence joins TRBV5-1 and TRBJ2-2; TRBD1 agrees at 8 bases. The CDR3 runs to 14 residues. With 2 bases clipped from V and 6 bases from J, the junction kept 3 bases outside the gene matches. Germline V gene data show CDR1 as SGHRS and CDR2 as YFSETQ. Looking up the rest from reference TRBV5-1 and TRBJ2-2 gives the full variable domain: KAGVTQTPRYLIKTRGQQVTLSCSPISGHRSVSWYQQTPGQGLQFLFEYFSETQRNKGNFPGRFSGRQFSNSRSEMNVSTLELGDSALYLCASSFRTGPGELFFGEGSRLTVL.

The rearrangement links TRBV27 to TRBJ2-2, with D maybe TRBD1 (6 bases). V was pared by 5 bases and J by 7 bases, with 14 bases between. Germline CDR1 reads MNHEY; CDR2 reads SMNVEV (reference sequence). This CDR3 is built from 14 residues. CDR3 region: CASSKTGQDGELFF. The CDR3 DNA reads TGTGCCAGCAGTAAGACAGGTCAGGACGGGGAGCTGTTTTTT.

This rearrangement joins TRBV5-6 to TRBJ1-2; D ambiguous. This CDR3 has 12 residues. The V end lost 0 bases, the J end lost 2 bases, and 2 bases lay between the germline ends. Germline-derived CDR1 and CDR2 are SGHDT and YYEEEE. The CDR3 DNA is TGTGCCAGCAGCTTGGAGAACTATGGCTACACCTTC. Amino acids: CASSLENYGYTF.

This clone was observed once. V gene TRBV4-3 combines with J gene TRBJ1-1; 10 bases map to TRBD1. The CDR3 loop spans 15 amino acids. The ends lost 1 base at V and 4 bases at J; junction bases unmatched: 3. The germline V gene encodes CDR1 LGHNA and CDR2 YSLEER. The CDR3 loop reads CASSQVDRGLTEAFF. In DNA form, the CDR3 reads TGCGCCAGCAGCCAAGTTGACAGGGGGCTCACTGAAGCTTTCTTT.

The table lists this clone with a count of one. The genes are TRBV4-2 and TRBJ2-5; TRBD2 aligns across 10 bases. V trimming: 1 base; J trimming: 5 bases; junction bases outside the gene matches: 10. This CDR3 region has 17 residues. In germline, CDR1 is LGHNA, CDR2 YNFKEQ. The CDR3 sequence: CASSQGGSGGGGETQYF. The CDR3 DNA sequence: TGTGCCAGCAGCCAAGGCGGGAGCGGGGGGGGCGGGGAGACCCAGTACTTC.

The J gene is TRBJ2-4, the V gene TRBV11-2, with TRBD1 matching 7 bases. CDR1 is SGHAT and CDR2 is FQNNGV in the germline V gene. CDR3 length: 15 amino acids. Trimming cost V 5 bases and J 6 bases; bases outside gene matches: 10. CDR3 amino acids: CASSLTGTELNIQYF. In nucleotides, the CDR3 is TGTGCCAGCAGCCTGACAGGGACGGAGCTAAACATTCAGTACTTC.